The following is a TCR beta chain sequence with its context. What it binds is unknown. V shed 6 bases and J shed 2 bases, with 11 bases lying between them. CDR1 is MNHEY and CDR2 is SVGAGI in the germline V gene. CDR3 length equals 14 residues. The donors gave bone marrow, and they were healthy. These data are taken from a study of cytomegalovirus exposure and HLA in healthy donors. Study results and caveats: Near-uniform donor sequencing depth was presumed by presence/absence analyses.

Use of 60 Vbeta and 13 Jbeta primers characterized the PCR. Produced via immunoSEQ multiplex PCR; TCRdb's table is partial and in-frame only. Of 180,000 or so clones in the sample, approximately 85% were seen once. This clonotype originated in a man aged 18 to 35 in good health and CMV-seropositive. The rearrangement joins TRBV6-5 to TRBJ2-4, with a tentative D call TRBD1 (6 bases). What was sequenced was PBMCs. The DNA for the CDR3 is TGTGCCAGCAGCAGGGGCTGGACCAAAAACATTCAGTACTTC. Encoded protein: CASSRGWTKNIQYF.